This T cell receptor beta chain was sequenced during a study of T-cell reconstitution after alpha-beta-depleted transplantation in children. The sample holds many counts of this clonotype. V lost 2 bases, J lost 5 bases, and 13 bases lay in between. Germline V CDR1 and CDR2: SGHDN, FVKESK. There are 15 residues in the CDR3. Researchers prepared the TCRbeta library using unique molecular identifiers, the study reports. TCRdb reprocessed the PCR reads with MiXCR, giving one entry per CDR3 protein. The sample has over 550,000 distinct CDR3 sequences, 8% to 11% seen once. This clonotype originated in a human donor who donated a stem cell graft to a child with acute myeloid leukemia. The chain carries TRBV14 and TRBJ2-1; TRBD2 is a possible D gene (5 bases). This material consisted of PBMCs from the stem cell graft donor, taken from the stem cell graft. In DNA form, the CDR3 reads TGTGCCAGCAGCCAACACCTCCCGGGGAACAATGAGCAGTTCTTC. Amino acid sequence: CASSQHLPGNNEQFF.